These 6 T cell receptor beta chains were all obtained from the same sample, sequenced in a study of T cells in Graves' hyperthyroidism and ophthalmopathy. TCR beta CDR3 region amplification was performed from RNA transcripts. The TCR CDR3 first-round RT-PCR relied on the HTBI primer set. TCRdb ran MiXCR on the multiplex PCR reads and lists one entry per CDR3 protein. The sample lists roughly 560,000 distinct CDR3 sequences; over 12% were seen once. The sequenced material came from blood. All receptors come from a middle-aged woman with Graves' ophthalmopathy.

There are a few counts of this clonotype. The CDR3 coding sequence is TGCGCCAGCTACAACGGGGGCGAGCAGTACTTC. It encodes CASYNGGEQYF. The chain carries TRBV4-1 and TRBJ2-7, with a possible D match to TRBD2 (6 bases). The CDR3 has 11 residues. V shed 8 bases and J shed 6 bases, with 11 bases lying between them. Germline V gene lookup returns CDR1 MGHRA and CDR2 YSYEKL.

In this sample, this clonotype turned up many times. J is TRBJ1-1 and V is TRBV6-2 or TRBV6-3; D is perhaps TRBD1 (5 bases). From germline, CDR1 is MNHEY and CDR2 SVGEGT. The length of the CDR3 is 13 residues. With 7 bases removed from V and 1 base from J, the gap between germline ends came to 10 bases. CDR3 in DNA: TGTGCCAGCACCCACGGGGGGAACACTGAAGCTTTCTTT. Amino acids: CASTHGGNTEAFF.

This clonotype has a count of ten or more. This chain uses TRBV12-3 or TRBV12-4 with TRBJ1-6, with D tentatively TRBD1 (6 bases). There are 14 residues in the CDR3. The germline V and J ends were trimmed by 6 bases and 5 bases, with 11 bases remaining between them. CDR3 sequence (DNA): TGTGCCAGCAGCATAGACAGGAATAATTCACCCCTCCACTTT. This translates into CASSIDRNNSPLHF.

This clonotype turned up a few times. The CDR3 DNA reads TGCAGTGCAAAGTCGGGGACCTATGGCTACACCTTC. Residues: CSAKSGTYGYTF. The V and J genes are TRBV20-1 and TRBJ1-2, with D perhaps matching TRBD1 (5 bases). Germline CDR1 reads DFQATT; CDR2 reads SNEGSKA (reference sequence). This CDR3 contains 12 residues. The V and J ends lost 6 bases and 4 bases respectively, with 12 bases between them.

This clonotype showed up many times. A single base separates this from a much larger clone, so it may be a read error. This chain links TRBV6-5 with TRBJ1-1, with 7 positions matching TRBD1. The CDR3 loop spans 14 amino acids. Looked up from germline, CDR1 is MNHEY and CDR2 is SVGAGI. Here the CDR3 reads CACSYRDSDTEAFF. The CDR3 nucleotides are TGTGCCTGCAGTTACCGGGACAGTGATACTGAAGCTTTCTTT.

The chain recombines TRBV28 with TRBJ2-7; 8 positions agree with TRBD1. The CDR3 is made up of 14 amino acids. Germline assignment: CDR1 MDHEN and CDR2 SYDVKM. Germline trimming cut 3 bases from V and 4 bases from J; bases unmatched to any gene: 5. The CDR3 loop reads CASSFLTGGYEQYF. In nucleotides, the CDR3 is TGTGCCAGCAGTTTCCTAACAGGGGGGTACGAGCAGTACTTC. Full variable domain (missing parts from reference TRBV28 and TRBJ2-7): DVKVTQSSRYLVKRTGEKVFLECVQDMDHENMFWYRQDPGLGLRLIYFSYDVKMKEKGDIPEGYSVSREKKERFSLILESASTNQTSMYLCASSFLTGGYEQYFGPGTRLTVT.